The 15 T cell receptor beta chains given below trace back to one sample, sequenced in a study of human CD8 memory T cell subsets (dated by TCRdb to between 2020 and 2021). Sequencing instrument: NextSeq 550. A Human TCR Profiling Kit was used to prepare UMI-labeled 5' RACE TCRbeta libraries. Each CDR3 protein sequence appears as one entry after TCRdb reprocessed the reads, and no DNA is included. The data table for this sample lists about 9,200 distinct CDR3 sequences. 15% to 25% of the sample comes from the top ten. Early differentiated memory cells that were CCR7+ PD-1+ TIGIT+ and had dysfunctional, exhausted-like traits were classified as progenitor exhausted-like memory CD8+ T cells (TPEX). Sequencing used CD8+ T cells from PBMCs. The receptors come from a human donor in good health.

The V and J genes are TRBV30 and TRBJ1-3. This CDR3 region has 13 residues. CDR1 is GTSNPN, CDR2 SVGIG, per germline (reference sequence). The CDR3 spells CAWNGGLGNTIYF.

Frequency places this clonotype as medium-sized. This rearrangement joins TRBV29-1 to TRBJ2-1; TCRdb indicates TRBD1, and absent DNA this call remains unverified. The V gene's germline CDR1 is SQVTM and CDR2 ANQGSEA. CDR3 size: 13 residues. CDR3 amino acids: CSADRGDDNEQFF.

This clonotype is classed as medium-sized by frequency. The V call is TRBV10-1, the J call TRBJ2-2; TCRdb's D call, TRBD2, is unchecked because there is no DNA. The CDR3 is 14 amino acids. Germline CDR1 reads WNHNN; CDR2 reads SYGVQD (reference sequence). CDR3 region: CASTASLDTGELFF.

CDR3 amino acids: CASSPGWRSYNEQFF. The chain uses TRBV7-2 and TRBJ2-1; TCRdb outputs TRBD1, but without DNA this stays unchecked. This CDR3 is 15 amino acids long. Germline V lookup: CDR1 SGHTA, CDR2 FQGNSA. The complete variable domain, with remaining parts taken from reference TRBV7-2 and TRBJ2-1, reads GAGVSQSPSNKVTEKGKDVELRCDPISGHTALYWYRQSLGQGLEFLIYFQGNSAPDKSGLPSDRFSAERTGGSVSTLTIQRTQQEDSAVYLCASSPGWRSYNEQFFGPGTRLTVL.

The rearrangement uses TRBV20-1 and TRBJ1-1. Looked up from germline, CDR1 is DFQATT and CDR2 is SNEGSKA (reference sequence). CDR3 length equals 16 residues. CDR3 in amino acids: CSARDRDARTGTEAFF.

The chain employs TRBV20-1 and TRBJ2-5; TCRdb's D call of TRBD2 is untestable without DNA. Germline-derived CDR1 and CDR2 are DFQATT and SNEGSKA (reference sequence). The CDR3 length is 15 residues. The CDR3 is CSARDPAGEQETQYF.

The rearrangement uses TRBV2 and TRBJ2-2; no DNA is available, so the TRBD1 call from TCRdb remains unchecked. The length of the CDR3 is 15 residues. CDR1 SNHLY and CDR2 FYNNEI come from the germline V gene. The CDR3 spells CASTRLGTDTGELFF.

This sequence joins TRBV9 and TRBJ2-5; TCRdb outputs TRBD1, but without DNA this stays unchecked. Germline CDR1 and CDR2: SGDLS and YYNGEE. The CDR3 length is 15 residues. This chain's CDR3 is CASSHRTGIQETQYF.

This chain uses TRBV9 with TRBJ2-2; as DNA is missing, the TRBD2 call by TCRdb cannot be tested. CDR1 is SGDLS and CDR2 is YYNGEE in the germline V gene. There are 17 residues in the CDR3. CDR3 amino acids: CASNPSGGPLNTGELFF.

This CDR3 reads CASKGQGAKTEAFF. The chain is built from TRBV12-3 or TRBV12-4 and TRBJ1-1; TCRdb calls TRBD1, which cannot be checked without DNA. This CDR3 comprises 14 residues.

The chain links TRBV10-3 to TRBJ1-5; lacking DNA, the TRBD1 call made by TCRdb goes unchecked. This CDR3 has 17 residues. Germline CDR1 reads ENHRY; CDR2 reads SYGVKD. The CDR3 sequence is CAISESSMAGGEQPQHF.

CDR3 sequence: CASSGSYNEQFF. This chain connects TRBV10-2 to TRBJ2-1. The CDR3 runs 12 residues. Germline CDR1 and CDR2: WSHSY and SAAADI.

This clonotype is classed as large by frequency. The chain employs TRBV20-1 and TRBJ1-6. In germline, CDR1 is DFQATT, CDR2 SNEGSKA (reference sequence). This CDR3 region has 14 residues. The CDR3 region is CSARETIKNSPLHF.

The CDR3 sequence: CASSLGTGMVEQFF. The chain uses TRBV5-6 and TRBJ2-1; the D call from TCRdb, TRBD1, cannot be confirmed without DNA. Germline V gene lookup returns CDR1 SGHDT and CDR2 YYEEEE. This CDR3 is built from 14 residues.

This clonotype is medium-sized (0.01 to 0.1%) by frequency. The chain's CDR3 is CASSLVAFEGVDTREQYF. The chain uses TRBV28 and TRBJ2-7; the TCRdb D gene call, TRBD1, has no DNA to confirm it. Per germline, CDR1 MDHEN and CDR2 SYDVKM. The CDR3 sequence is 18 residues long.